This T cell receptor (beta chain) was documented in a study of T cell responses to AZD1222 COVID-19 vaccine listed by TCRdb under 2021. Background on the whole study: AZD1222 recipients given second doses at about 4 weeks or at about 12 weeks were pooled, since spike-specific TCR depth and breadth were not found to differ between the two schedules. A total of just over 230 trial participants underwent TCR sequencing, of whom 200 to 220 had received two doses of AZD1222 and around 26 had received two doses of the MenACWY control vaccine. Trial participants were enrolled into age subgroups of 18-55, 56-69 and 70-plus years, which contained around 140, 26 and 57 TCR-sequenced participants, respectively. Study-level results and caveats: The 56-69-year group was small, and its depth increase did not reach significance, likely because of low power. Because no day 14 peak-response samples were available, repertoires were characterized only after the peak T cell response. Participants were mostly white British and included more females than males, and it was suggested by the authors that clonal diversity may have been underestimated. Spike-specific TCR breadth and depth rose significantly after two AZD1222 doses compared with day 0 and with MenACWY recipients. Conclusions about previously exposed vaccinees were limited because only 5 or 6 AZD1222 recipients were SARS-CoV-2 seropositive at baseline. The whole spike protein was spanned by vaccine-associated CD4 TCRs, and dominant responses were seen in regions 160-218 and 743-854. Reportedly, close to half of the unique spike-specific TCRs recognized epitopes lying outside the regions that are mutated in the B.1.351 and B.1.1.7 variants.

To note about this clone: Its antigen target is currently unknown. There are no base qualities to consult, and no much larger clone falls within one base.

The sample's time point label is to be understood as: baseline before first vaccination. Samples from vaccinated people were obtained from the UK trials COV001 and COV002, which included a single-blind randomized controlled phase 2/3 trial of AZD1222 (ChAdOx1 nCoV-19) in healthy adults. For TCRbeta chain sequencing, PBMC samples from trial participants were taken at day 0 and at day 28 after the second dose. The CDR3 regions of human TCRbeta chains were analyzed by immunosequencing. In the authors' own workflow: Repertoire TCRs were checked for matches against a reference library of SARS-CoV-2-specific TCRs that had been generated using the MIRA antigen-specificity platform. Breadth was defined as the fraction of unique TCRs that were SARS-CoV-2-associated. Depth was defined as the fraction of total T cells that were SARS-CoV-2-associated. Using the MIRA data, every spike-specific TCR was mapped to the spike region that the TCR reacted to and assigned to either a CD4 or a CD8 class. Log10-transformed breadth and depth values were compared by one-way ANOVA with Sidak's multiple comparisons tests. Sourced from immuneACCESS, this table was stored by TCRdb with only in-frame sequences that have V and J called. A share of the clones is absent; for the studies checked, an unresolved V gene accounts for under half, and the remainder has no known explanation. V and J calls and clone size are those listed in that table; D and trimming were worked out from the DNA. The table for this sample lists about 140,000 clones; roughly 90% of them were counted only once. Clones ranked in the top ten supply 2.5% to 4% of the sample.

Via the germline V gene, CDR1 is KGHDR and CDR2 SFDVKD. V and J lose 4 bases and 4 bases, and a span of 16 bases separates them. Inclusive of the bounding cysteine and phenylalanine, the CDR3 is 16 residues long. Left in the record is the CDR3 DNA by itself, 48 bases read in frame from the first base. The clonotype originates from an adult in good health. The chain is made from TRBV24-1 and TRBJ2-1; the D match is possibly TRBD1 or TRBD2, with 5 bases aligned in each. The source was peripheral blood, collected on day 0 of AZD1222 vaccination. The CDR3 corresponds to CATSEAGTVGYNEQFF. The nucleotide sequence reads TGTGCCACCAGTGAAGCCGGGACGGTGGGGTACAATGAGCAGTTCTTC.